Following are 5 T cell receptor beta chains from one sample sequenced in a study of cytomegalovirus exposure and HLA in healthy donors. The PCR used 60 Vbeta and 13 Jbeta primers. The protocol was immunoSEQ multiplex PCR, while the TCRdb copy is restricted to in-frame clones and leaves out a portion. Of 90,000 to 150,000 clones in the sample, 75% to 80% were seen once. Sequencing input: PBMCs. These receptors all come from a woman aged 25 to 39 in good health and CMV-seropositive.

The chain combines TRBV5-1 with TRBJ2-1, with a weak D call TRBD2 (6 bases). Germline CDR1 reads SGHRS; CDR2 reads YFSETQ. The V gene lost 4 bases and the J gene lost 4 bases, with 15 bases spanning the gap. This CDR3 has 15 residues. CDR3 bases: TGCGCCAGCAGCCTGGTAGGTGGGACTTACAATGAGCAGTTCTTC. It yields the protein CASSLVGGTYNEQFF.

V usage is TRBV14 and J usage is TRBJ2-1; possible D gene TRBD1, 5 bases. The CDR3 covers 15 residues. Germline values: CDR1 SGHDN, CDR2 FVKESK. Trimming pared 3 bases from V and 3 bases from J, leaving 12 bases between. The CDR3 DNA follows: TGTGCCAGCAGCCAGGTAGGGGCTTTCTACAATGAGCAGTTCTTC. Its protein is CASSQVGAFYNEQFF.

This chain joins TRBV4-2 and TRBJ2-3, with 7 positions matching TRBD2. This CDR3 is 16 amino acids long. Per the germline V gene, CDR1 is LGHNA and CDR2 is YNFKEQ. V shed 4 bases and J 0 bases; nucleotides not matched to a gene: 7. The CDR3 DNA reads TGTGCCAGCAGCCCCGCTGGGCGGGGGAGCACAGATACGCAGTATTTT. It codes for CASSPAGRGSTDTQYF.

The chain's CDR3 is CASSPGQGRDYGYTF. CDR3 nucleotide sequence: TGTGCCAGCTCACCCGGCCAGGGCCGCGACTATGGCTACACCTTC. This chain connects TRBV18 to TRBJ1-2; D might be TRBD1 (5 bases). Germline loops: CDR1 KGHSH, CDR2 LQKENI. Trimming stripped 3 bases from V and 3 bases from J, with 14 bases between. The CDR3 is 15 amino acids.

This clone was found a few times. The chain links TRBV5-4 to TRBJ1-2; 9 bases agree with TRBD1. V trimming: 4 bases; J trimming: 5 bases; junction bases outside the gene matches: 6. The CDR3 covers 14 residues. Germline V CDR1 and CDR2: SGHNT, YYREEE (reference sequence). The CDR3 sequence is CASSRDRVDYGYTF. CDR3 DNA: TGTGCCAGCAGCCGGGACAGGGTGGATTATGGCTACACCTTC.